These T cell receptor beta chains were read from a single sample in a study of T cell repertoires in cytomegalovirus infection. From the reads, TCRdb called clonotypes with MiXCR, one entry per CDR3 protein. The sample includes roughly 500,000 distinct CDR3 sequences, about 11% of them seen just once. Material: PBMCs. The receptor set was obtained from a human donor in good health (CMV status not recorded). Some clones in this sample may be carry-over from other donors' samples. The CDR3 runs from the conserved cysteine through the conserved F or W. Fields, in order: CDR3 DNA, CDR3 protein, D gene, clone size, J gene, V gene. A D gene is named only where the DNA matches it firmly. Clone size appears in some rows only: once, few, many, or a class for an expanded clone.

TGTGCCAGCAGTAAACAGGGTTCTCCCGACAATGAGCAGTTCTTC | CASSKQGSPDNEQFF | - | many | TRBJ2-1 | TRBV12-3/TRBV12-4
TGTGCCAGCAGCTTGAGGTTTAGCTACAATGAGCAGTTCTTC | CASSLRFSYNEQFF | - | many | TRBJ2-1 | TRBV5-6
TGTGCCAGCAGCCGAAATGGCTACACCTTC | CASSRNGYTF | - | many | TRBJ1-2 | TRBV7-8
TGCGCCAGCAGCTTGGAGGTAGCCAAAAACATTCAGTACTTC | CASSLEVAKNIQYF | - | few | TRBJ2-4 | TRBV5-1
TGCAGTGCTAGGGAGGTTAGCGGGAGGTCCTACAATGAGCAGTTCTTC | CSAREVSGRSYNEQFF | TRBD2 | - | TRBJ2-1 | TRBV20-1
TGTGCCAGCAGCTTGGATGGGACCCAGTACTTC | CASSLDGTQYF | - | - | TRBJ2-5 | TRBV5-4
TGTGCCAGCAGCTCGGGTGACAGGGCCGGTTTACGGTACACCTTC | CASSSGDRAGLRYTF | TRBD1 | few | TRBJ1-2 | TRBV5-4
TGCGCCAGCACTAGCGGGGGCAATGAGCAGTTCTTC | CASTSGGNEQFF | TRBD2 | - | TRBJ2-1 | TRBV5-1
TGTGCCAGCAGCCCCCGGGCTGGGGACAGGGGAAATTCACCCCTCCACTTT | CASSPRAGDRGNSPLHF | TRBD1 | few | TRBJ1-6 | TRBV9
TGCAGCGCCGAGGCGGGGGGCTGGAGGAATCAGCCCCAGCATTTT | CSAEAGGWRNQPQHF | - | many | TRBJ1-5 | TRBV20-1
TGCAGTGCTCCTATGGGGACCCAGTACTTC | CSAPMGTQYF | - | few | TRBJ2-5 | TRBV20-1
TGCGCCAGCAGCTTGGCTAGCGGCCACGCCGGGGAGCTGTTTTTT | CASSLASGHAGELFF | TRBD2 | - | TRBJ2-2 | TRBV5-1
TGTGCCAGCAGCCCCGGACGGACAGATCAGCCCCAGCATTTT | CASSPGRTDQPQHF | - | many | TRBJ1-5 | TRBV12-3/TRBV12-4
TGTGCCAGCAGCCAACTAGCGGGAGACTACAATGAGCAGTTCTTC | CASSQLAGDYNEQFF | TRBD2 | - | TRBJ2-1 | TRBV2
TGTGCCAGCAGCCAAGCGGGGGACTGGCAGCCCCAGCATTTT | CASSQAGDWQPQHF | - | - | TRBJ1-5 | TRBV3-1
TGTGCCAGTAGTATCCCGGGACAGGGATCGTATGAGCAGTTCTTC | CASSIPGQGSYEQFF | TRBD1 | few | TRBJ2-1 | TRBV19
TGTGCCAGCAGCCACGGGACGGAGCCCTACGAGCAGTACTTC | CASSHGTEPYEQYF | - | many | TRBJ2-7 | TRBV7-2
TGCAGTGCTAGGGGCACCAACGAAAATCAGCCCCAGCATTTT | CSARGTNENQPQHF | - | - | TRBJ1-5 | TRBV20-1
TGTGCCAGCAGCTTAGGGGCCACGGTGAACACTGAAGCTTTCTTT | CASSLGATVNTEAFF | - | many | TRBJ1-1 | TRBV7-2
TGTGCCAGCAGCCAAGCGACCGATAACTATGGCTACACCTTC | CASSQATDNYGYTF | - | - | TRBJ1-2 | TRBV3-1
TGTGCCAGCAGCCCGACACAGGACACGACCTACGAGCAGTACTTC | CASSPTQDTTYEQYF | - | few | TRBJ2-7 | TRBV3-1
TGCAGCGTTGAGTCGGTGCGGGATTTTTCAGATACGCAGTATTTT | CSVESVRDFSDTQYF | - | few | TRBJ2-3 | TRBV29-1
TGTGCCAGCAGTTACTCCGTGGCTAGCGGGGGCACCGGGGAGCTGTTTTTT | CASSYSVASGGTGELFF | TRBD2 | many | TRBJ2-2 | TRBV6-5
TGTGCCAGCAGTTTTGGACAGGGTTGGGAAGAGAACGAGCAGTACTTC | CASSFGQGWEENEQYF | TRBD1 | many | TRBJ2-7 | TRBV28
TGCAGTGCTAGAGATCCAGGGACAGGGCTGAACACTGAAGCTTTCTTT | CSARDPGTGLNTEAFF | TRBD1 | - | TRBJ1-1 | TRBV20-1
TGTGCCAGCAGCGTACACCCCCCTCCTTCGGGGGGATACTCTGGGGCCAACGTCCTGACTTTC | CASSVHPPPSGGYSGANVLTF | TRBD2 | - | TRBJ2-6 | TRBV9
TGTGCCAGCAGCTTATTTGCGGACAGCTCCTACGAGCAGTACTTC | CASSLFADSSYEQYF | - | many | TRBJ2-7 | TRBV11-3
TGTGCCAGCAGGGGACTCCACAATGAGCAGTTCTTC | CASRGLHNEQFF | - | many | TRBJ2-1 | TRBV12-3/TRBV12-4
TGTGCCAGCAGTGAAGGGGGCGGGACATCGTACGAGCAGTTCTTC | CASSEGGGTSYEQFF | - | many | TRBJ2-1 | TRBV6-1
TGTGCCAGCAGCTTAGATCGGGAGGGCCGCACCGGGGAGCTGTTTTTT | CASSLDREGRTGELFF | TRBD2 | few | TRBJ2-2 | TRBV7-6
TGTGCCAGCAGTTCCGGGGCGGGAGATACCCGTGGGACCTACAATGAGCAGTTCTTC | CASSSGAGDTRGTYNEQFF | TRBD2 | many | TRBJ2-1 | TRBV6-1
TGCGCCAGCAGCGACCCTAGCGGGAGTCCTATCAATGAGCAGTTCTTC | CASSDPSGSPINEQFF | TRBD2 | few | TRBJ2-1 | TRBV5-1
TGTGCCAGCAGCTTAACAGGGGCACTTTATAGCAATCAGCCCCAGCATTTT | CASSLTGALYSNQPQHF | TRBD1 | many | TRBJ1-5 | TRBV7-2
TGTGCCAGCAGCGTAACAGGGGAGTACAATGAGCAGTTCTTC | CASSVTGEYNEQFF | TRBD1 | few | TRBJ2-1 | TRBV5-6
- | CISVPEALAPIDTQYF | - | many | TRBJ2-3 | TRBV7-5
TGTGCCAGCAGGGAGACAGGGGGCAGATCTGGAAACACCATATATTTT | CASRETGGRSGNTIYF | TRBD1 | - | TRBJ1-3 | TRBV2
TGTGCTAGCGCCCCCCAAACAGGAATTGGAGGCTACACCTTC | CASAPQTGIGGYTF | - | many | TRBJ1-2 | TRBV12-5
TGTGCCAGCAGTTTACTTCGTGGAAGTGAGCAGTTCTTC | CASSLLRGSEQFF | - | many | TRBJ2-1 | TRBV12-3/TRBV12-4
TGTGCCTGGAGTACGACTAGCGGAGCGGAGACCCAGTACTTC | CAWSTTSGAETQYF | TRBD2 | - | TRBJ2-5 | TRBV30
TGTGCCAGCAGCCAGCCGGGGAAGGGCGAGCAGTACTTC | CASSQPGKGEQYF | - | - | TRBJ2-7 | TRBV4-1
TGTGCCAGCAGCTTGACAGGGGGAAACAATGAGCAGTTCTTC | CASSLTGGNNEQFF | TRBD1 | - | TRBJ2-1 | TRBV7-9
TGTGCCAGCAGCTTAGTACCGGGAACGAACACTGAAGCTTTCTTT | CASSLVPGTNTEAFF | - | many | TRBJ1-1 | TRBV7-8
TGTGCCATCAGTGAGTTTGTACCGGAGACTAATGAAAAACTGTTTTTT | CAISEFVPETNEKLFF | - | - | TRBJ1-4 | TRBV10-3
TGTGCCAGCAGCTTAGTGGGGGACCCAATGACCCAGTACTTC | CASSLVGDPMTQYF | - | many | TRBJ2-5 | TRBV7-2
TGTGCCAGCAGCTTAGCAGGGGCAACGGCAGATACGCAGTATTTT | CASSLAGATADTQYF | - | many | TRBJ2-3 | TRBV7-9
TGTGCCAGCAGCTTAGGGGGAAGACAGTACGAGCAGTACTTC | CASSLGGRQYEQYF | - | few | TRBJ2-7 | TRBV7-9
TGTGCCAGCAGCTCTCGCAGGGAGCAGTACTTC | CASSSRREQYF | - | many | TRBJ2-7 | TRBV7-9
TGTGCCAGCGGACCGTATAGAGCAGAAGGAGATACGCAGTATTTT | CASGPYRAEGDTQYF | - | many | TRBJ2-3 | TRBV11-3
TGCAGTGCTTCGCCTGGGGACAGGGGGTACACCGGGGAGCTGTTTTTT | CSASPGDRGYTGELFF | TRBD1 | many | TRBJ2-2 | TRBV20-1
TGTGCCAGCAGCTCATCAGAGGATACGCAGTATTTT | CASSSSEDTQYF | - | many | TRBJ2-3 | TRBV7-8
TGTGCCAGCAGCAACCAAGTTCGGGAGACCCAGTACTTC | CASSNQVRETQYF | - | many | TRBJ2-5 | TRBV7-8
TGTGCCAGCAGTTTAACCGGGACAGGGGGCATGGGGACCCAGTACTTC | CASSLTGTGGMGTQYF | TRBD1 | many | TRBJ2-5 | TRBV6-2/TRBV6-3
TGTGCCATCGGGGACAGGGGCTACGAGCAGTACTTC | CAIGDRGYEQYF | TRBD1 | many | TRBJ2-7 | TRBV10-3
TGTGCCAGCAGCCCCGGAGGATCCTATAATTCACCCCTCCACTTT | CASSPGGSYNSPLHF | - | few | TRBJ1-6 | TRBV2
TGTGCCAGCAGCTACGTCCGCCAAGAGACCCAGTACTTC | CASSYVRQETQYF | - | few | TRBJ2-5 | TRBV11-2
TGTGCCAGCAGCTTAAGGGAGGACGAGCAGTACTTC | CASSLREDEQYF | - | many | TRBJ2-7 | TRBV7-9
TGTGCCAGCAGCTTAACGTGGAGTAATTCACCCCTCCACTTT | CASSLTWSNSPLHF | - | many | TRBJ1-6 | TRBV7-3
TGTGCCAGCAGTTCGACTAGCGGGGTAAGGAATGAGCAGTTCTTC | CASSSTSGVRNEQFF | TRBD2 | many | TRBJ2-1 | TRBV7-2
TGTGCCAGCAGCCTTCCTCGACTAGTGGAGGGCACAGATACGCAGTATTTT | CASSLPRLVEGTDTQYF | - | - | TRBJ2-3 | TRBV13